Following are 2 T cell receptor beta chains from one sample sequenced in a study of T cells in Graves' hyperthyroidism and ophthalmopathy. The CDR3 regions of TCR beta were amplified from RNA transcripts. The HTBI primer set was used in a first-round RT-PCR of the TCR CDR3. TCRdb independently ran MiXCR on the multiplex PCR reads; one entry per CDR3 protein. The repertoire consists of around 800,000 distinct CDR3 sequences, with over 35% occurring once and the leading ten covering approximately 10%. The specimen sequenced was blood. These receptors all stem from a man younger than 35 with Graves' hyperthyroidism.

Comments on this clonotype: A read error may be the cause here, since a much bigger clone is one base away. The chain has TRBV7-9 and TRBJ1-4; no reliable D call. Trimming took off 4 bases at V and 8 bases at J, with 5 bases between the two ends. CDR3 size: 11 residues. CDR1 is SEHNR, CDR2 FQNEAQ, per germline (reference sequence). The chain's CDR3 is CASSSHEKLFF. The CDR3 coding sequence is TGTGCCAGCAGCTCACACGAAAAACTGTTTTTT.

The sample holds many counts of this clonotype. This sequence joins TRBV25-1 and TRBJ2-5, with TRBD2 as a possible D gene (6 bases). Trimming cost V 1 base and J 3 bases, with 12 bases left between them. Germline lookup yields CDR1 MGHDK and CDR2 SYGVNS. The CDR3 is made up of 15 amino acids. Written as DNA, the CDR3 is TGTGCCAGCAGTGAATTAGGAGGGGCGGAAGAGACCCAGTACTTC. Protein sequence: CASSELGGAEETQYF.